This T cell receptor (beta chain) originates from a study of blood T cell repertoires in COVID-19. Method: immunoSEQ multiplex PCR; TCRdb's copy keeps in-frame clones and lacks some. The data hold 200,000 or so clones, with approximately 91% observed a single time. The CDR3 is 15 amino acids. Trimming took 0 bases from V and 7 from J; bases not matched to a gene: 4. Germline V gene sequence: CDR1 SGHRS, CDR2 YFSETQ. The chain recombines TRBV5-1 with TRBJ2-1; 10 nucleotides align to TRBD2. The TCR sequence derives from a man aged 65 to 85 with active or convalescent COVID-19. Sequenced input: peripheral blood. The DNA for the CDR3 is TGCGCCAGCAGCTTGGCTAGCGGGAGATGGAATGAGCAGTTCTTC. It yields the protein CASSLASGRWNEQFF.